The 18 T cell receptor beta chains in this list originate from one sample, sequenced in a study of CD8 T cells in Susac syndrome. RNA amounts of about 0.45 to 1 ug underwent reverse transcription with random hexamers. A single record per CDR3 protein comes from TCRdb applying MiXCR to the immunoSEQ multiplex PCR reads. The sample shows roughly 400,000 distinct CDR3 sequences, 75% to 90% of them seen only once. The specimen was CD8+ T cells from PBMCs. The receptors here all came from a human donor with multiple sclerosis.

The V call is TRBV20-1, the J call TRBJ2-6; D is possibly TRBD2 (6 bases). CDR3 length: 16 amino acids. Germline V lookup: CDR1 DFQATT, CDR2 SNEGSKA (reference sequence). V was trimmed by 3 bases and J by 0 bases, leaving 12 bases between them. The CDR3: CSASEGEASGANVLTF. In nucleotides, the CDR3 is TGCAGTGCTAGCGAAGGGGAGGCCTCTGGGGCCAACGTCCTGACTTTC.

V usage is TRBV6-1 and J usage is TRBJ2-4, with D perhaps matching TRBD2 (7 bases). Per germline, CDR1 MNHNS and CDR2 SASEGT. V was trimmed by 2 bases and J by 2 bases, leaving 13 bases between them. This CDR3 comprises 16 residues. CDR3 nucleotides: TGTGCCAGCAGTGAACCTGGGGGGGCGCCCAAAAACATTCAGTACTTC. This sequence encodes CASSEPGGAPKNIQYF.

About this clonotype: Germline is not matched at one junction end, which may reflect a read error. The chain has TRBV6-5 and TRBJ2-3; D ambiguous. The CDR3 extends over 16 amino acids. Germline loops: CDR1 MNHEY, CDR2 SVGAGI. The CDR3 DNA sequence: TGTACCAGCAGTTACGAGCTCCTCCGGTTCACAGATACGCAGTATTTT. Its protein is CTSSYELLRFTDTQYF.

The J gene is TRBJ2-3, the V gene TRBV7-9; D unclear. Germline values: CDR1 SEHNR, CDR2 FQNEAQ (reference sequence). V lost 0 bases to trimming and J lost 2 bases, with 9 bases between them. This CDR3 spans 15 amino acids. CDR3 loop: CASSLARPPTDTQYF. In DNA form, the CDR3 reads TGTGCCAGCAGCTTAGCCAGGCCGCCCACAGATACGCAGTATTTT.

This sequence joins TRBV7-6 and TRBJ1-1; TRBD1 matches 7 bases. Germline values: CDR1 SGHVS, CDR2 FNYEAQ. With V trimmed by 5 bases and J by 3 bases, 9 bases remained unmatched. The CDR3 spans 15 residues. The CDR3 nucleotides are TGTGCCAGCAGCATAAGAGGGGGCGCGGACACTGAAGCTTTCTTT. Protein: CASSIRGGADTEAFF.

The V gene is TRBV27, the J gene TRBJ2-2; 8 nucleotides align to TRBD2. Germline V CDR1 and CDR2: MNHEY, SMNVEV (reference sequence). V shed 4 bases and J 3 bases; nucleotides not matched to a gene: 7. This CDR3 spans 16 amino acids. CDR3 residues: CASSSVAGHYTGELFF. The DNA for the CDR3 is TGTGCCAGCAGTTCAGTAGCGGGACATTACACCGGGGAGCTGTTTTTT.

J is TRBJ2-7 and V is TRBV7-2, with no clear D. Germline CDR1 SGHTA, CDR2 FQGNSA. The CDR3 spans 14 residues. V was cut by 9 bases and J by 2 bases, with 17 bases left in between. CDR3 coding DNA: TGTGCCAGGTCCCCGACGGAGTCCCCCTACGAGCAGTACTTC. It yields the protein CARSPTESPYEQYF.

This clonotype was seen once. The J gene is TRBJ2-2, the V gene TRBV29-1; D is undetermined. This CDR3 region has 13 residues. The germline CDR1 and CDR2 sequences are SQVTM and ANQGSEA. Trimming took off 7 bases at V and 3 bases at J, with 12 bases between the two ends. CDR3 sequence (DNA): TGCAGCGCCCATTCCGCGGACACCGGGGAGCTGTTTTTT. Translating gives CSAHSADTGELFF.

The chain has TRBV6-6 and TRBJ1-1; a possible D gene is TRBD1 (5 bases). Germline CDR1 MNHNY, CDR2 SVGAGI (reference sequence). V was trimmed by 3 bases and J by 1 base, leaving 9 bases between them. CDR3 size: 14 residues. The CDR3 DNA is TGTGCCAGCAGTTATCAGGGAGGGAACACTGAAGCTTTCTTT. Amino acid sequence: CASSYQGGNTEAFF.

This chain uses TRBV5-1 with TRBJ2-7; 7 bases match TRBD1. Unmatched junction bases numbered 7, after V lost 1 base and J lost 3 bases. The CDR3 covers 15 residues. Germline-derived CDR1 and CDR2 are SGHRS and YFSETQ. CDR3: CASSLPGTVYYEQYF. The CDR3 nucleotides are TGCGCCAGCAGCTTGCCCGGGACAGTGTACTACGAGCAGTACTTC. The full variable domain, its missing parts supplied by reference TRBV5-1 and TRBJ2-7, is KAGVTQTPRYLIKTRGQQVTLSCSPISGHRSVSWYQQTPGQGLQFLFEYFSETQRNKGNFPGRFSGRQFSNSRSEMNVSTLELGDSALYLCASSLPGTVYYEQYFGPGTRLTVT.

V gene TRBV28 combines with J gene TRBJ1-1; D uncertain. CDR3 length: 12 residues. Germline CDR1 is MDHEN and CDR2 is SYDVKM. The V end was cut by 6 bases, the J end by 0 bases, with 5 bases between. The CDR3 nucleotides are TGTGCCAGCAGGGACCTGAACACTGAAGCTTTCTTT. Protein product: CASRDLNTEAFF.

Only a few counts were recorded for this clonotype. This chain joins TRBV7-9 and TRBJ2-4; no firm D call. The CDR3 extends over 13 amino acids. V lost 0 bases and J lost 5, with 5 bases in between. The germline gives CDR1 SEHNR, CDR2 FQNEAQ (reference sequence). The chain's CDR3 is CASSLARENIQYF. CDR3 DNA: TGTGCCAGCAGCTTAGCACGGGAAAACATTCAGTACTTC.

The chain has TRBV27 and TRBJ1-5; the D is unclear. Between the trimmed V and J ends, which lost 2 bases and 2 bases, there was a span of 13 bases. Per the germline V gene, CDR1 is MNHEY and CDR2 is SMNVEV (reference sequence). This CDR3 comprises 16 residues. As DNA, the CDR3 is TGTGCCAGCAGTTTACTTCCAGCAGACGGCAATCAGCCCCAGCATTTT. It translates to CASSLLPADGNQPQHF.

The chain has TRBV9 and TRBJ2-5; D gene uncertain. The CDR3 covers 15 residues. Germline assignment: CDR1 SGDLS and CDR2 YYNGEE. The V and J ends lost 0 bases and 5 bases respectively, with 14 bases between them. In DNA form, the CDR3 reads TGTGCCAGCAGCGTAGTGGGTTCGGCCTCGGAGACCCAGTACTTC. Translating gives CASSVVGSASETQYF.

This chain uses TRBV11-2 with TRBJ2-3; D gene uncertain. The V end lost 10 bases, the J end lost 2 bases, and 19 bases lay between the germline ends. The CDR3 is 15 residues long. Germline CDR1 SGHAT, CDR2 FQNNGV. The CDR3 DNA follows: TGTGCCACCCCAGGCGGTGGGCTGAACACAGATACGCAGTATTTT. This translates into CATPGGGLNTDTQYF.

The V call is TRBV6-1, the J call TRBJ2-7; D may be TRBD1 (6 bases). The CDR3 has 15 amino acids. V was cut by 1 base and J by 3 bases, with 13 bases left in between. Per the germline V gene, CDR1 is MNHNS and CDR2 is SASEGT. CDR3 loop: CASSEEMDRYYEQYF. CDR3 coding DNA: TGTGCCAGCAGTGAAGAAATGGACAGATACTACGAGCAGTACTTC.

The CDR3 sequence: CASSLDRALFYSPLHF. As DNA, the CDR3 is TGTGCCAGCAGCTTGGACAGGGCGTTGTTCTACTCACCCCTCCACTTT. The chain couples TRBV5-6 to TRBJ1-6; tentative D call: TRBD1 (6 bases). Germline V gene data show CDR1 as SGHDT and CDR2 as YYEEEE. CDR3 length: 16 residues. The ends were cut back, 0 bases at V and 10 bases at J, with 17 bases in the middle. Supplemented by reference TRBV5-6 and TRBJ1-6, the full variable domain reads DAGVTQSPTHLIKTRGQQVTLRCSPKSGHDTVSWYQQALGQGPQFIFQYYEEEERQRGNFPDRFSGHQFPNYSSELNVNALLLGDSALYLCASSLDRALFYSPLHFGNGTRLTVT.

The rearrangement uses TRBV5-1 and TRBJ2-1, with 15 bases lining up with TRBD2. This CDR3 is built from 16 residues. V was pared by 4 bases and J by 8 bases, with 7 bases of the junction left unmatched. Germline CDR1 is SGHRS and CDR2 is YFSETQ. CDR3 in amino acids: CASSPGLAGGADEQFF. The DNA of the CDR3 is TGCGCCAGCAGCCCCGGACTAGCGGGAGGGGCGGATGAGCAGTTCTTC.